This T cell receptor beta chain was identified in a study of T cell responses to AZD1222 COVID-19 vaccine. Study outcomes and limitations: The donor group comprised mostly white British people and more females; the analysis possibly underestimated clonal diversity.

Looked up from germline, CDR1 is KGHSH and CDR2 is LQKENI. The V and J ends lost 3 bases and 4 bases respectively, with 7 bases between them. This CDR3 has 13 amino acids. The protocol was immunoSEQ multiplex PCR, while the TCRdb copy is restricted to in-frame clones and leaves out a portion. The sample contains 55,000 to 90,000 clones, roughly 84% of which appear only once. As for this clone: Antigen specificity is unknown.

This TCR was recovered from an adult in good health. The sequencing used peripheral blood, collected on day 0 of AZD1222 vaccination. V usage is TRBV18 and J usage is TRBJ1-3; D gene uncertain. The CDR3 spells CASSPTPGNTIYF. The CDR3 bases are TGTGCCAGCTCACCGACTCCGGGAAACACCATATATTTT.